This TCR beta chain was retrieved from a study of blood T cell repertoires in COVID-19. The protocol was immunoSEQ multiplex PCR, while the TCRdb copy is restricted to in-frame clones and leaves out a portion. Among roughly 150,000 clones listed, approximately 84% were seen once. Per germline, CDR1 KGHDR and CDR2 SFDVKD. CDR3 length equals 13 residues. The ends were cut back, 3 bases at V and 2 bases at J, with 4 bases in the middle. V gene TRBV24-1 combines with J gene TRBJ2-1; D gene unclear. Sequencing was carried out using peripheral blood. The TCR comes from a man aged 70 or older with active or convalescent COVID-19. The DNA for the CDR3 is TGTGCCACCAGTGATACTACCTACAATGAGCAGTTCTTC. Encoded protein: CATSDTTYNEQFF.